This T cell receptor (beta chain) was retrieved from a study of T cells in Graves' hyperthyroidism and ophthalmopathy. Study context: Peripheral blood was acquired at first diagnosis, ahead of any therapy whatsoever.

The V gene end was trimmed by 4 bases and the J gene end by 2 bases; junction bases not matched to a gene: 12. This CDR3 has 16 residues. Germline V lookup: CDR1 SGHKS, CDR2 YYEKEE (reference sequence). TCR beta CDR3 regions were amplified from RNA transcripts. A set of HTBI primers served as the primers for a first-round RT-PCR of the TCR CDR3. One entry per CDR3 protein, called by TCRdb with MiXCR from the multiplex PCR reads. The sample lists about 720,000 distinct CDR3 sequences; roughly 15% were seen once. The study, taken as a whole, reports: Also found in blood were most expanded thyroid clonotypes above 0.001.

This clonotype appeared a few times. Its antigen is undetermined. Hyperthyroidism in the patients, aged 18 to 65, was newly diagnosed and under 2 months in duration. Any patient presenting with uncontrolled infection, other autoimmune disease, pregnancy or lactation was left out. This TCR derives from a man between 18 and 35 years old with Graves' hyperthyroidism. The chain couples TRBV5-5 to TRBJ2-7, with 7 bases matching TRBD1. Sequenced: blood. This CDR3 is CASSPPLGTAAYEQYF. The DNA for the CDR3 is TGTGCCAGCAGCCCGCCTCTGGGGACAGCCGCCTACGAGCAGTACTTC.